This T cell receptor (beta chain) was identified in a study of T cells expressing NK-cell markers. Study results and caveats: About 1.0-7.5% of CD8+ T cells in six or seven donors belonged to dominant NKG2C+ clonotypes. Clones of NKG2C+ T cells that had expanded were of unclear HCMV specificity.

In the case of this clonotype: Its target is not known.

Germline CDR1 is DFQATT and CDR2 is SNEGSKA (reference sequence). The CDR3 is 14 residues long. cDNA encoding TCR beta was synthesized via 5'RACE template switching incorporating UMIs. TCRdb reprocessed the 5' RACE reads and stores each CDR3 protein as one record, lacking DNA. Recorded here are 120,000 to 150,000 distinct CDR3 sequences; the top ten clones represent 12%. The rearrangement joins TRBV20-1 to TRBJ1-2. The TCR comes from a man between 18 and 29 years old in good health. Sample: blood T cells: a sorted CD56 or NKG2C T cell subset, CD4+ or CD8+ T cells, or bulk PBMC T cells (not recorded which). This chain's CDR3 is CSARDRSEPYGYTF.